This TCR beta chain derives from a study of radiation and T cells in renal cell carcinoma. Study-level findings and limits: From baseline, blood top tumor clonotypes peaked at 2 weeks post-radiation.

Stated time point: blood 2 weeks post-SBRT. Sample treatment: 15 Gy SBRT to primary tumor, nephrectomy 4 weeks later. Measured with immunoSEQ multiplex PCR; TCRdb has only the in-frame clones, and not every one. The data contain more than 100,000 clones, 85% to 90% of them singletons. Notes on this clone: Its antigen is unknown.

The receptor's source is a woman in her 70s with renal cell carcinoma. The sample in question was blood, obtained from a patient whose treatment included radiotherapy and nephrectomy.

DNA of the CDR3: TGCGCCAGCAGTCAAGGGCAACGGACCAAGAATTCACCCCTCCACTTT. Translation gives CASSQGQRTKNSPLHF. The chain has TRBV23-1 and TRBJ1-6; no clear D. TRBV23-1 qualifies as an ORF whose function is uncertain. This CDR3 is 16 amino acids long. Between the trimmed V and J ends, which lost 2 bases and 7 bases, there was a span of 15 bases.